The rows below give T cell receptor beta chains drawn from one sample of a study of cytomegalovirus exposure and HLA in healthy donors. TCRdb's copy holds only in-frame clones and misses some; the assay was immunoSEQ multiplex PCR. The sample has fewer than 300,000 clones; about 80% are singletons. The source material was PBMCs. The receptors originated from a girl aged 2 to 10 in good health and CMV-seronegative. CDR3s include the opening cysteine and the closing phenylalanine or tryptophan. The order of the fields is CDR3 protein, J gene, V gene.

CASRQGAFSSDTQYF,TRBJ2-3,TRBV19
CASSQDLGSPLHF,TRBJ1-6,TRBV4-1
CAWSTGTGYQPRHF,TRBJ1-5,TRBV30
CASCHSTGYGYTF,TRBJ1-2,TRBV28
CASTERGALLNYGYTF,TRBJ1-2,TRBV19
CASSLGTRGLSYEQYF,TRBJ2-7,TRBV7-2
CASSGVNSPLHF,TRBJ1-6,TRBV27
CASSLAWGGNYGYTF,TRBJ1-2,TRBV5-1
CASSLVRYHGYTF,TRBJ1-2,TRBV5-6
CASSLSGGDGYTF,TRBJ1-2,TRBV11-2
CASSFPGNTEAFF,TRBJ1-1,TRBV5-1
CSVALEGVIEEKLFF,TRBJ1-4,TRBV29-1
CASSARQDTYNEQFF,TRBJ2-1,TRBV9
CASSKERGSILTIRQRGYGYTF,TRBJ1-2,TRBV21-1
CASSLESLIEQFF,TRBJ2-1,TRBV7-8
CASSLVRGGRGHQETQYF,TRBJ2-5,TRBV5-1
CASSRSGTLFFTQYF,TRBJ2-3,TRBV6-5
CASSLWTGGTEAFF,TRBJ1-1,TRBV28
CASSPNREPYGYTF,TRBJ1-2,TRBV28
CASRVRGSSGNTIYF,TRBJ1-3,TRBV5-6